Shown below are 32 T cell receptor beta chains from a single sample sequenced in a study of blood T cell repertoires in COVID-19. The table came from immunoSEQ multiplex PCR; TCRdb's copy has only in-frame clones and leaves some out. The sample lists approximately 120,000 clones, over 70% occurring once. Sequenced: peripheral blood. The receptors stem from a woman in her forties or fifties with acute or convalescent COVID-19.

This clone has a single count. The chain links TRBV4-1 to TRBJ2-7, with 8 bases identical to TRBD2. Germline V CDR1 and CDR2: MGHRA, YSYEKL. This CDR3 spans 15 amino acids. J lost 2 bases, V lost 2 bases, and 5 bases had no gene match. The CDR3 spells CASSQQLAATYEQYF. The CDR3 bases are TGCGCCAGCAGCCAACAACTAGCGGCAACCTACGAGCAGTACTTC.

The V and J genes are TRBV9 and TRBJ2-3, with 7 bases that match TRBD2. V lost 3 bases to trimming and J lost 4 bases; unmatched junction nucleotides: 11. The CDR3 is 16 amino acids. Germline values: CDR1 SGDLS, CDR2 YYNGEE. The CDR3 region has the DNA TGTGCCAGCAGCGCCTCCAGACTAGCTTATTCAGATACGCAGTATTTT. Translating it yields CASSASRLAYSDTQYF. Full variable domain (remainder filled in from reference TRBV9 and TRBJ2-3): DSGVTQTPKHLITATGQRVTLRCSPRSGDLSVYWYQQSLDQGLQFLIQYYNGEERAKGNILERFSAQQFPDLHSELNLSSLELGDSALYFCASSASRLAYSDTQYFGPGTRLTVL.

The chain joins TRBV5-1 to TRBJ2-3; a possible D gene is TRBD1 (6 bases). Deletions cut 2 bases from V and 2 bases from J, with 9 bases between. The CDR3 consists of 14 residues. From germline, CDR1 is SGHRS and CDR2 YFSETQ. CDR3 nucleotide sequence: TGCGCCAGCAGCTTAGACAGGCTCACAGATACGCAGTATTTT. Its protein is CASSLDRLTDTQYF.

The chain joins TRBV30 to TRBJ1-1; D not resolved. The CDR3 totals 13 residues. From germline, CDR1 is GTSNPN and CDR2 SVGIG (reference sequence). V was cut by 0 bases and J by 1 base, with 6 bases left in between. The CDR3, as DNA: TGTGCCTGGAGTGTGGGAGCGAACACTGAAGCTTTCTTT. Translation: CAWSVGANTEAFF.

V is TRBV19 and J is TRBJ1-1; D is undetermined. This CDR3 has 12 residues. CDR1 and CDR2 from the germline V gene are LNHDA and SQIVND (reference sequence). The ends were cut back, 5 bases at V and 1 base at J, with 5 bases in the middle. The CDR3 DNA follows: TGTGCCAGTAGTGAGAGGAACACTGAAGCTTTCTTT. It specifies CASSERNTEAFF.

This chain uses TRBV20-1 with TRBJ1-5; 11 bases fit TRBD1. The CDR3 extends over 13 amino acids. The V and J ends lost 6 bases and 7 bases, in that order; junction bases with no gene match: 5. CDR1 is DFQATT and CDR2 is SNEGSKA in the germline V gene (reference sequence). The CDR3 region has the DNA TGCAGTGCCAGTGGACAGGGGGCACAGCCCCAGCATTTT. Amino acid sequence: CSASGQGAQPQHF.

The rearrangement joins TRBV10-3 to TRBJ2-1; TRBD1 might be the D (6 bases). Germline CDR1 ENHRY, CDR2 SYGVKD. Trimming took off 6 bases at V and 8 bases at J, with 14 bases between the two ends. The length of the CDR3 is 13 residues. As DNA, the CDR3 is TGTGCCATCAGGGAGACAGGCTCCCATGAGCAGTTCTTC. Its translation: CAIRETGSHEQFF.

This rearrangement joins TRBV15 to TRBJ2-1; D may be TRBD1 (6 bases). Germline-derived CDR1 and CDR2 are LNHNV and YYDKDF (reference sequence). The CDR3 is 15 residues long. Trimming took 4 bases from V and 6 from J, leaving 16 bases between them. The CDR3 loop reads CATSIPGQRGNEQFF. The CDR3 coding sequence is TGTGCCACCAGCATTCCGGGACAACGGGGCAATGAGCAGTTCTTC.

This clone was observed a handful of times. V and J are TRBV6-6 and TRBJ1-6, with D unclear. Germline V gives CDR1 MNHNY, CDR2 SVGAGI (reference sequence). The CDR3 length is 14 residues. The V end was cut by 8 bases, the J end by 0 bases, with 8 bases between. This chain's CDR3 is CASRVFSYNSPLHF. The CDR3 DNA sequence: TGTGCCAGCCGGGTCTTCTCCTATAATTCACCCCTCCACTTT.

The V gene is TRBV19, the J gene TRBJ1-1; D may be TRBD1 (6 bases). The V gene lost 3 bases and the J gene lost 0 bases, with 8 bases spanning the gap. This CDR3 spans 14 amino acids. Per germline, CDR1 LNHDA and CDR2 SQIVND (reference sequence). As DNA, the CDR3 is TGTGCCAGTAGTATCGGACAGCTGAACACTGAAGCTTTCTTT. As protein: CASSIGQLNTEAFF.

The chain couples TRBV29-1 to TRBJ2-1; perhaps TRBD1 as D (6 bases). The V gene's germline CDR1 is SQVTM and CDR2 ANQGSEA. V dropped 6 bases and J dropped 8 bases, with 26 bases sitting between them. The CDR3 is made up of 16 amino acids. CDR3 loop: CSVVAGVGTRAHEQFF. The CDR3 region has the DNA TGCAGCGTCGTCGCAGGGGTAGGGACCCGGGCCCATGAGCAGTTCTTC.

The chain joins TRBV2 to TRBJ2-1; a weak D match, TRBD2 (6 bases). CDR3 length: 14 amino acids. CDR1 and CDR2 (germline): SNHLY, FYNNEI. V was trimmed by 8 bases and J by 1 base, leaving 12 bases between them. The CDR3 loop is CASLGGTSYNEQFF. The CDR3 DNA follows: TGTGCCAGCCTTGGGGGGACTTCCTACAATGAGCAGTTCTTC.

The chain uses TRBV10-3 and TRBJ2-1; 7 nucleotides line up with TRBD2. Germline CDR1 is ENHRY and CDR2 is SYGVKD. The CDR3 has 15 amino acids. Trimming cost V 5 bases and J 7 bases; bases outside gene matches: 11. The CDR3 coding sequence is TGTGCCATCAGTAATGGCGGGAGAGCGGGGAATGAGCAGTTCTTC. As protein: CAISNGGRAGNEQFF.

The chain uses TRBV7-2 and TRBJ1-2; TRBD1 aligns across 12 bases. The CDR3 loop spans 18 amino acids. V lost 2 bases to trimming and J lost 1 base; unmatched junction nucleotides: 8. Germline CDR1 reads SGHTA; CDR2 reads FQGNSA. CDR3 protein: CASSLYAGTGGLNYGYTF. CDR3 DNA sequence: TGTGCCAGCAGCTTATATGCCGGGACAGGGGGCCTTAACTATGGCTACACCTTC.

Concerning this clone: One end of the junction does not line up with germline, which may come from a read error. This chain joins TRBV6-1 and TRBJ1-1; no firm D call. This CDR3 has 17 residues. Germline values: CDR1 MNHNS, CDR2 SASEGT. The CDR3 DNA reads TGTGCCGGCAGTGCAATTGTGGTCATCGGGAAGAACACTGAAGCTTTCTTT. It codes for CAGSAIVVIGKNTEAFF.

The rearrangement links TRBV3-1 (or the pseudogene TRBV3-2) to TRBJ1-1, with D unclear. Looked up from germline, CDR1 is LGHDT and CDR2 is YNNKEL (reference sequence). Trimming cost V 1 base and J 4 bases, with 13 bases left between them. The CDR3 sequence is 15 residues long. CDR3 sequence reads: CASSQGLALGTEAFF. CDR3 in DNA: TGTGCCAGCAGCCAAGGGCTAGCGCTCGGCACTGAAGCTTTCTTT.

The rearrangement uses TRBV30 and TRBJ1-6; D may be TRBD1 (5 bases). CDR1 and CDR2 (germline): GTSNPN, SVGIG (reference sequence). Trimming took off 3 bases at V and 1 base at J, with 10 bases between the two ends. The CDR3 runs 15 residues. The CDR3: CAWSGGESYNSPLHF. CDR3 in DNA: TGTGCCTGGAGCGGGGGGGAATCCTATAATTCACCCCTCCACTTT.

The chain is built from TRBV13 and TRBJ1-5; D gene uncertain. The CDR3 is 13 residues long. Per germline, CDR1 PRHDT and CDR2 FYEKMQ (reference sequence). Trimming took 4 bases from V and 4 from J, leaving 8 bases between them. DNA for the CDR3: TGTGCCAGCAGCTCCCGTTTTAATCAGCCCCAGCATTTT. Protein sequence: CASSSRFNQPQHF. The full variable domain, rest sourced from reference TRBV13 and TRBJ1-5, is AAGVIQSPRHLIKEKRETATLKCYPIPRHDTVYWYQQGPGQDPQFLISFYEKMQSDKGSIPDRFSAQQFSDYHSELNMSSLELGDSALYFCASSSRFNQPQHFGDGTRLSIL.

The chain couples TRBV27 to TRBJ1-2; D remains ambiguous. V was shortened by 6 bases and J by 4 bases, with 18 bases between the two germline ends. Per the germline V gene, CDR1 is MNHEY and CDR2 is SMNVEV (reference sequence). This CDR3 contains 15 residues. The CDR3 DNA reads TGTGCCAGCAGCCGCTTCGGTCTTGAGTCCTATGGCTACACCTTC. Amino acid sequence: CASSRFGLESYGYTF.

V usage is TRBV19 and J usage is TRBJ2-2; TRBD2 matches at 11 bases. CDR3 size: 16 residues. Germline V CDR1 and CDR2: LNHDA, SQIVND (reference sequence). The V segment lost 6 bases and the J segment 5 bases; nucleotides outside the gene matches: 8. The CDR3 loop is CASRFTSGSWTGELFF. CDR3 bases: TGTGCCAGTAGATTTACTAGCGGGAGTTGGACCGGGGAGCTGTTTTTT. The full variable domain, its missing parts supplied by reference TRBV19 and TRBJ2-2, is DGGITQSPKYLFRKEGQNVTLSCEQNLNHDAMYWYRQDPGQGLRLIYYSQIVNDFQKGDIAEGYSVSREKKESFPLTVTSAQKNPTAFYLCASRFTSGSWTGELFFGEGSRLTVL.

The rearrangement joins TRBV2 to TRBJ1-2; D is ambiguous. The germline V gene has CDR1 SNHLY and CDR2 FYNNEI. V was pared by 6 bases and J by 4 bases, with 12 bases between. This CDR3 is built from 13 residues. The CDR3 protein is CASSEVMFYGYTF. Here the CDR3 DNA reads TGTGCCAGCAGCGAGGTCATGTTCTATGGCTACACCTTC.

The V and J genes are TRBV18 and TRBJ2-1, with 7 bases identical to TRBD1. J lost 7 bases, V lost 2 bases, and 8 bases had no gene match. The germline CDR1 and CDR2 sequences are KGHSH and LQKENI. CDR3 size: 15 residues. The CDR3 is CASSPNIGTENEQFF. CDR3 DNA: TGTGCCAGCTCACCAAACATCGGGACAGAGAATGAGCAGTTCTTC.

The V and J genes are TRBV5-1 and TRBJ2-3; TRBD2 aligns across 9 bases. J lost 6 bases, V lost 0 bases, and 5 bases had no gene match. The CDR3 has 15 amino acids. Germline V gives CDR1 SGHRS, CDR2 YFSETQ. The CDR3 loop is CASSLGGGARDTQYF. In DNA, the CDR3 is TGCGCCAGCAGCTTGGGCGGGGGGGCAAGGGATACGCAGTATTTT.

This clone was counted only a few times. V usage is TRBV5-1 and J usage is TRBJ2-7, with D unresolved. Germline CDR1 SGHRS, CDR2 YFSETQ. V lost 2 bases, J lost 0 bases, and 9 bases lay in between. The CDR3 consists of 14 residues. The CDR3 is CASSLDINSYEQYF. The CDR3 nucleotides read TGCGCCAGCAGCTTAGACATAAACTCCTACGAGCAGTACTTC.

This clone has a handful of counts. CDR3 sequence (DNA): TGCGCCAGCAGCCCGGGGGTTGGCACCGGGGAGCTGTTTTTT. It codes for CASSPGVGTGELFF. The rearrangement links TRBV5-1 to TRBJ2-2, with D possibly TRBD2 on 6 matching bases. From germline, CDR1 is SGHRS and CDR2 YFSETQ. V lost 4 bases to trimming and J lost 4 bases, with 11 bases between them. This CDR3 has 14 residues.

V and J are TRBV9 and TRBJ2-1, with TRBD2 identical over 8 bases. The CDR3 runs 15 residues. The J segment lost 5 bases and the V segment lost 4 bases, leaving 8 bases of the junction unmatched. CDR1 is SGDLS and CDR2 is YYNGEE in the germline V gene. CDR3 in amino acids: CASSTLSGEHNEQFF. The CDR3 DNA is TGTGCCAGCAGCACCCTTAGCGGGGAGCACAATGAGCAGTTCTTC.

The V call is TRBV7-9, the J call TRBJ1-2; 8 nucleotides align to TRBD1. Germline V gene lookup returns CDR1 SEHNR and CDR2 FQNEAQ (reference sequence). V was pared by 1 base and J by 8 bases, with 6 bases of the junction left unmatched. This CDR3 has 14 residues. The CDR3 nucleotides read TGTGCCAGCAGCTTAGGTCAGGGGGCTGGCGGCTACACCTTC. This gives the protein CASSLGQGAGGYTF.

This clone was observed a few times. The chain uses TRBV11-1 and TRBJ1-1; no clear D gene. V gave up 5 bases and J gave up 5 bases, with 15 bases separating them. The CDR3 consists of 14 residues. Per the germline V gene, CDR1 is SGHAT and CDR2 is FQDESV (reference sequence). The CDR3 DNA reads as TGTGCCAGCAGCATCACGGGTGGAGGGACTGAAGCTTTCTTT. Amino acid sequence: CASSITGGGTEAFF.

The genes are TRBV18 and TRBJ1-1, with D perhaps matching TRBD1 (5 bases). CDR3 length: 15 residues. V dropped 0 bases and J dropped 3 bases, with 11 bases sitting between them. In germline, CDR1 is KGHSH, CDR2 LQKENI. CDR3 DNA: TGTGCCAGCTCACCACCGGGGAAAGGGGACACTGAAGCTTTCTTT. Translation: CASSPPGKGDTEAFF. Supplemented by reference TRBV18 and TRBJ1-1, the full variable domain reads NAGVMQNPRHLVRRRGQEARLRCSPMKGHSHVYWYRQLPEEGLKFMVYLQKENIIDESGMPKERFSAEFPKEGPSILRIQQVVRGDSAAYFCASSPPGKGDTEAFFGQGTRLTVV.

The DNA for the CDR3 is TGCGCCAGCAGCTCCCGGGGAGAGGCGGCCACAGATACGCAGTATTTT. Translation: CASSSRGEAATDTQYF. V is TRBV5-1 and J is TRBJ2-3, with D perhaps matching TRBD2 (5 bases). The CDR3 totals 16 residues. Germline V lookup: CDR1 SGHRS, CDR2 YFSETQ. The V end lost 3 bases, the J end lost 2 bases, and 16 bases lay between the germline ends.

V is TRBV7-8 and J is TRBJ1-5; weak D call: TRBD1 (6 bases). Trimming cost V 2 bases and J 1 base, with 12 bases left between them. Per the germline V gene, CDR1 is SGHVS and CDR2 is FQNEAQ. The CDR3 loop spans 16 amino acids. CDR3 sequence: CASSLMGTGSNQPQHF. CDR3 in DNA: TGTGCCAGCAGCTTAATGGGAACAGGGAGCAATCAGCCCCAGCATTTT. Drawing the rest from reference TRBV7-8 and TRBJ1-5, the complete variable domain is GAGVSQSPRYKVAKRGQDVALRCDPISGHVSLFWYQQALGQGPEFLTYFQNEAQLDKSGLPSDRFFAERPEGSVSTLKIQRTQQEDSAVYLCASSLMGTGSNQPQHFGDGTRLSIL.

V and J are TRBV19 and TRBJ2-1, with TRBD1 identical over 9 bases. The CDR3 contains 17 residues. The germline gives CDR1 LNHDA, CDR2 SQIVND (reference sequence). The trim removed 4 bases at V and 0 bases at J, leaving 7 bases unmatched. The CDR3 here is CASSTDRGTSSYNEQFF. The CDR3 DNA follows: TGTGCCAGTAGTACAGACAGGGGGACGAGCTCCTACAATGAGCAGTTCTTC.